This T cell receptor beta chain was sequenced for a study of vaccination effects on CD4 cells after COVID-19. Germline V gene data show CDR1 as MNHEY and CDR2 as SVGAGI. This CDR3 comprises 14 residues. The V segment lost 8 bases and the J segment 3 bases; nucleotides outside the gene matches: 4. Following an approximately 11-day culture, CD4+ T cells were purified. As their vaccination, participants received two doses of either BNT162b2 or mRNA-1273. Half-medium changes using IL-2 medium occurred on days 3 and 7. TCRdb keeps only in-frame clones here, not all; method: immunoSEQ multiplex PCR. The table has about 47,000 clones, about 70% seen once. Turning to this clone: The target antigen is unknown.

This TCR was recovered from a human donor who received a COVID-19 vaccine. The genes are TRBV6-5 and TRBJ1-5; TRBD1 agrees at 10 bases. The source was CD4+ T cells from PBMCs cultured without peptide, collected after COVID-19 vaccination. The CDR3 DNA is TGTGCCAGCCTCGACAGGGGGCCCAATCAGCCCCAGCATTTT. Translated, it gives CASLDRGPNQPQHF.